This TCR beta chain was recovered during a study of regulatory T cells in long-lasting Graves disease. Regarding time point: newly diagnosed GD, antithyroid drugs for less than 3 months. Scientists built the TCR library using RNA that was extracted from PBMCs. Assembly of TCR beta libraries relied on iRepertoire HTBI primers together with Arm-PCR of CDR3 regions. TCRdb processed the multiplex PCR reads anew with MiXCR; each CDR3 protein has one entry. The table records 400,000 to 650,000 distinct CDR3 sequences, around 16% of them present only once. The same sample was also used in a study of T cells in Graves' hyperthyroidism and ophthalmopathy. That report notes: Each diagnosis was grounded in clinical symptoms, serum thyroxine and TRAb, thyroid ultrasound, and orbital computed tomography.

This material consisted of peripheral blood mononuclear cells (PBMCs), taken at new diagnosis, from a patient treated with antithyroid drugs. This clonotype was sampled from a woman aged 35-65 years with Graves disease.

The CDR3 spells CATSRGKGSGSPLHF. CDR3 nucleotides: TGTGCCACCAGCAGAGGGAAGGGTTCGGGATCACCCCTCCACTTT. This chain links TRBV15 with TRBJ1-6; D is ambiguous. Germline values: CDR1 LNHNV, CDR2 YYDKDF (reference sequence). CDR3 size: 15 residues. Trimming stripped 1 base from V and 10 bases from J, with 14 bases between.